A single sample gave rise to the 14 T cell receptor beta chains below, sequenced in a study of T cells in Graves' hyperthyroidism and ophthalmopathy. Regions amplified from RNA transcripts were the TCR beta CDR3 regions. TCR CDR3 underwent first-round RT-PCR with the HTBI primer set. In TCRdb, the multiplex PCR reads were re-called with MiXCR into one record per CDR3 protein. Here the sample spans approximately 400,000 distinct CDR3 sequences, around a sixth being singletons. The sample comprised blood. The source is a young woman with Graves' hyperthyroidism.

This clonotype was detected many times. This chain joins TRBV5-1 and TRBJ2-3, with a possible D match to TRBD2 (6 bases). This CDR3 spans 16 amino acids. The V and J ends lost 3 bases and 2 bases respectively, with 16 bases between them. CDR1 SGHRS and CDR2 YFSETQ come from the germline V gene. CDR3 sequence reads: CASSSVSGAFTDTQYF. CDR3 in DNA: TGCGCCAGCAGCTCCGTTAGCGGAGCCTTCACAGATACGCAGTATTTT.

The V gene is TRBV4-3, the J gene TRBJ2-3, with TRBD2 identical over 8 bases. There are 15 residues in the CDR3. CDR1 LGHNA and CDR2 YSLEER come from the germline V gene. Trimming cost V 4 bases and J 10 bases; bases outside gene matches: 13. Here the CDR3 DNA reads TGCGCCAGCAGCCCCCAAGGACTAGCAGGGCGGGCGCAGTATTTT. This sequence encodes CASSPQGLAGRAQYF.

This clonotype was detected only a few times. The chain combines TRBV20-1 with TRBJ2-7, with D possibly being TRBD1 (5 bases). The CDR3 runs 11 residues. The V gene's germline CDR1 is DFQATT and CDR2 SNEGSKA (reference sequence). Between the trimmed V and J ends, which lost 3 bases and 3 bases, there was a span of 6 bases. The CDR3 loop reads CSASTGYEQYF. The DNA for the CDR3 is TGCAGTGCTAGTACAGGCTACGAGCAGTACTTC.

This chain connects TRBV4-1 to TRBJ1-1; a possible D gene is TRBD1 (5 bases). Germline V gene data show CDR1 as MGHRA and CDR2 as YSYEKL. There are 18 residues in the CDR3. The V end lost 1 base, the J end lost 6 bases, and 24 bases lay between the germline ends. DNA of the CDR3: TGCGCCAGCAGCCAAGGGTTGGTCGTCCGTCCCCGGGGCGCTGAAGCTTTCTTT. Translating gives CASSQGLVVRPRGAEAFF.

The rearrangement joins TRBV12-3 or TRBV12-4 to TRBJ2-4; 9 nucleotides align to TRBD1. This CDR3 region has 15 residues. Trimming at V came to 5 bases and at J to 5 bases, leaving 7 bases not matched to a gene. The CDR3 DNA reads as TGTGCCAGCAGTCTCGGGACAGGGAATCAAAACATTCAGTACTTC. It yields the protein CASSLGTGNQNIQYF.

In its sample, this clonotype was seen many times. The chain has TRBV12-3 or TRBV12-4 and TRBJ2-1; 11 bases agree with TRBD2. V dropped 4 bases and J dropped 8; count of bases not matched to a gene: 7. This CDR3 comprises 15 residues. CDR3 sequence: CASSYSGGADDEQFF. DNA of the CDR3: TGTGCCAGCAGTTATAGCGGGGGGGCGGATGATGAGCAGTTCTTC.

The J gene is TRBJ1-2, the V gene TRBV7-2; D unclear. The CDR3 is 12 residues long. Germline V gives CDR1 SGHTA, CDR2 FQGNSA. Trimming took 1 base from V and 7 from J, leaving 7 bases between them. The CDR3 sequence is CASSLVQGGYTF. The CDR3 bases are TGTGCCAGCAGCTTAGTGCAAGGTGGCTACACCTTC. The full variable domain, its missing parts supplied by reference TRBV7-2 and TRBJ1-2, is GAGVSQSPSNKVTEKGKDVELRCDPISGHTALYWYRQSLGQGLEFLIYFQGNSAPDKSGLPSDRFSAERTGGSVSTLTIQRTQQEDSAVYLCASSLVQGGYTFGSGTRLTVV.

This clonotype was counted ten times or more. The V call is TRBV19, the J call TRBJ2-2, with D perhaps assigned TRBD1 or TRBD2 (5 bases each). The length of the CDR3 is 15 residues. CDR1 and CDR2 (germline): LNHDA, SQIVND (reference sequence). The germline V and J ends were trimmed by 4 bases and 1 base, with 10 bases remaining between them. The CDR3 loop is CASSTGTVNTGELFF. The CDR3 DNA sequence: TGTGCCAGTAGTACGGGGACGGTGAACACCGGGGAGCTGTTTTTT.

The sample holds many counts of this clonotype. The genes are TRBV3-1 and TRBJ1-1; D not certain. The V end lost 4 bases, the J end lost 4 bases, and 10 bases lay between the germline ends. This CDR3 has 13 amino acids. The V gene's germline CDR1 is LGHDT and CDR2 YNNKEL (reference sequence). The CDR3 spells CASSLLESTEAFF. Here the CDR3 DNA reads TGTGCCAGCAGCCTCTTAGAGAGCACTGAAGCTTTCTTT.

Many counts were recorded for this clonotype. This CDR3 reads CASSYSGLDGETQYF. The CDR3 DNA reads as TGTGCCAGCAGTTACTCGGGATTGGACGGAGAGACCCAGTACTTC. V gene TRBV6-6 combines with J gene TRBJ2-5; no definite D call. The CDR3 loop spans 15 amino acids. The germline gives CDR1 MNHNY, CDR2 SVGAGI (reference sequence). The V end was cut by 0 bases, the J end by 4 bases, with 12 bases between.

This clonotype was picked up many times. This sequence joins TRBV2 and TRBJ2-1; the D gene is possibly TRBD2 (7 bases). Germline V gene sequence: CDR1 SNHLY, CDR2 FYNNEI. V shed 6 bases and J shed 6 bases, with 15 bases lying between them. The CDR3 totals 14 residues. CDR3 DNA: TGTGCCAGCAGGGGAGGGGGAGCCAGCAATGAGCAGTTCTTC. As protein: CASRGGGASNEQFF.

CDR3 residues: CASKVKGLGNEKLFF. The CDR3 DNA follows: TGTGCCAGCAAGGTCAAGGGGCTGGGTAATGAAAAACTGTTTTTT. The chain links TRBV2 to TRBJ1-4; D perhaps matches TRBD1 (5 bases). Deletions cut 7 bases from V and 4 bases from J, with 16 bases between. Per germline, CDR1 SNHLY and CDR2 FYNNEI. The length of the CDR3 is 15 residues.

This clonotype was detected many times. DNA of the CDR3: TGCAGTGCTAGAGGACTAGCGGGGGGGCTTATCCAAGAGACCCAGTACTTC. This codes for CSARGLAGGLIQETQYF. The gene calls are TRBV20-1 and TRBJ2-5; 14 bases map to TRBD2. After removal of 1 base from V and 1 base from J, the junction contained 5 bases not matched to a gene. CDR1 is DFQATT and CDR2 is SNEGSKA in the germline V gene (reference sequence). The CDR3 sequence is 17 residues long.

A few counts support this clonotype. The rearrangement links TRBV6-8 to TRBJ1-1, with D unresolved. The CDR3 is 14 amino acids. The V and J ends lost 6 bases and 11 bases respectively, with 22 bases between them. Per the germline V gene, CDR1 is MNHGY and CDR2 is SAAAGT. The CDR3 reads CASSLNGRLGRAFF. The CDR3 bases are TGTGCCAGCAGCTTAAATGGGCGTTTGGGCCGGGCTTTCTTT.